This entry is about one T cell receptor (beta chain). This clonotype showed up just a few times. There is no known antigen for this receptor. It has no much larger one-base neighbor in the sample; base qualities were not kept. The run used an Illumina NovaSeq 6000. cDNA libraries for TCRalpha and TCRbeta were prepared by 5'RACE using constant-segment primers, with sample barcodes and unique molecular identifiers added. RNA was extracted from every sample with Trizol reagent. Libraries were amplified in two PCR steps, with a second sample barcode and Illumina TruSeq adapters added in the second step. Sequencing of libraries was performed on an Illumina NovaSeq with 2 x 150 bp paired-end reads. For the original study's pipeline: Demultiplexing of reads and collapsing into UMI-guided consensus sequences were performed with migec v1.2.7. Using mixcr v2.1.11, UMI consensuses were aligned to TRA and TRB V and J templates and then assembled into clonotypes. Expanded or contracted clonotypes were those called significant by both edgeR and NoisET, with noise models trained on biological replicates. For edgeR calls, the cutoffs were a false discovery rate-adjusted p below 0.01 and a log2 fold-change threshold of 1. As an exploratory analysis of dynamics, PCA with hierarchical clustering was applied to max-normalized trajectories of the 1000 most abundant clonotypes. Each responding clone was given a CD4 or CD8 phenotype based on the CD4+ and CD8+ repertoires, which had been sequenced separately. TCRdb reanalyzed the raw reads on its own, using fastp at Q25 for trimming and MiXCR for clone calling, and kept in-frame beta chains. Each CDR3 protein appears once, grouped with its most common genes and DNA. It is TCRdb's table, rather than the study itself, that gives the V and J calls and clone size. Within this sample are about 500,000 distinct CDR3 sequences, with 20% of them counted one time only. About an eighth of the sample is taken by the ten largest.

Ficoll-Paque density gradient centrifugation was the method used to isolate PBMCs. This sample stems from a study of T-cell memory formation after mild COVID-19 (dated by TCRdb to 2020 to 2023). With respect to the entire study: Most TCR sequence clusters were specific to one of the two donors. Two young, previously healthy adult volunteers made up the cohort, one male and one female. T-cell clones expanding and contracting after mild COVID-19 in a couple of donors were tracked by longitudinal TCRalpha and TCRbeta repertoire sequencing.

From V the trimming removes 8 bases and from J it removes 6 bases, while the gene matches leave 9 bases of the junction unaccounted for. The CDR3 covers 14 residues, taking in both the cysteine and the phenylalanine. The sequence is cut down to CDR3 DNA, 42 bases in frame from base 1. In the germline V gene (reference sequence), CDR1 corresponds to LNHNV and CDR2 to YYDKDF. Study-level results and caveats: Contracting CD4+ clones appeared mostly in the CM and EM memory subsets, whereas CD8+ clones were enriched in EMRA. The detection of some responding clones in pre-infection memory suggests that pre-existing cross-reactive memory T cells joined the SARS-CoV-2 response. Whether the second-wave clones peaking on day 37 were SARS-CoV-2 specific was not confirmed. Only a couple of mild cases were covered in the study, and larger cohorts including severe cases with pre-infection samples were considered necessary. Clones that contracted from day 15 to 85 showed balanced CD4/CD8 phenotypes, whereas a second wave of clones that expanded from day 15 to 37 leaned towards CD4+.

This receptor was taken from an adult woman who had mild COVID-19 (a few samples of this study predate the infection). The sample titles of this study are shuffled in the database, so cell type and time point are left out; the donor was told from shared clones. The V and J segments used are TRBV15 and TRBJ2-1; 8 bases in the junction line up with TRBD1. Specimen: PBMCs or a T cell subset sorted from them (not recorded which). The CDR3: CATLPRQGSNEQFF. The nucleotide sequence reads TGTGCCACCCTACCCCGACAGGGGTCCAATGAGCAGTTCTTC.